This entry lists 14 T cell receptor beta chains sequenced from one sample in a study of blood T cell repertoires in COVID-19. Sequencing used immunoSEQ multiplex PCR; TCRdb keeps in-frame clones, though not all of them. Altogether under 450,000 clones are present, roughly nine tenths being singletons, with the ten largest covering roughly 0.9%. The source material was PBMCs or T cells enriched from blood (not recorded which). The receptors here all came from a middle-aged woman who had been exposed to COVID-19.

The V call is TRBV20-1, the J call TRBJ1-2; possibly TRBD1 for D (6 bases). The CDR3 sequence is 14 residues long. V lost 3 bases, J lost 2 bases, and 13 bases lay in between. The germline V gene encodes CDR1 DFQATT and CDR2 SNEGSKA (reference sequence). CDR3 in DNA: TGCAGTGCTAGTTCCCGGGACACGAACTATGGCTACACCTTC. Amino acids: CSASSRDTNYGYTF.

This chain links TRBV12-5 with TRBJ1-1; tentative D call: TRBD1 (6 bases). Trimming shortened V by 6 bases and J by 2 bases, and 22 bases separated the two germline ends. The CDR3 runs 17 residues. Germline assignment: CDR1 LGHNT and CDR2 FRNRAP. For the CDR3, the DNA is TGTGCTAGTGGACCAGTTACATCACACAGGGAAAACACTGAAGCTTTCTTT. The encoded protein is CASGPVTSHRENTEAFF.

This clone was seen only once. The chain combines TRBV3-1 (or the pseudogene TRBV3-2) with TRBJ2-1; no clear D gene. The CDR3 consists of 14 residues. Germline CDR1 is LGHDT and CDR2 is YNNKEL (reference sequence). V lost 0 bases and J 10 bases, leaving 13 bases between the germline ends. In nucleotides, the CDR3 is TGTGCCAGCAGCCAAGAAGGCAAAAGAGGCGAGCAGTTCTTC. Its protein is CASSQEGKRGEQFF.

V usage is TRBV7-9 and J usage is TRBJ2-3; 10 positions agree with TRBD1. The CDR3 length is 14 residues. Germline CDR1 reads SEHNR; CDR2 reads FQNEAQ (reference sequence). Trimming cost V 5 bases and J 5 bases; bases outside gene matches: 4. The CDR3 protein is CASSQDRGQDTQYF. In DNA, the CDR3 is TGTGCCAGCAGCCAAGACAGGGGGCAAGATACGCAGTATTTT.

J is TRBJ1-3 and V is TRBV7-6; tentative D call: TRBD1 (6 bases). The germline CDR1 and CDR2 sequences are SGHVS and FNYEAQ. The ends were cut back, 5 bases at V and 8 bases at J, with 13 bases in the middle. The CDR3 consists of 13 residues. CDR3 bases: TGTGCCAGCAGCGAGGGGGTGGGATACACCATATATTTT. The encoded protein is CASSEGVGYTIYF.

This clone appeared a single time. V usage is TRBV24-1 and J usage is TRBJ2-7; 8 bases agree with TRBD2. This CDR3 is 16 amino acids long. V was pared by 3 bases and J by 4 bases, with 10 bases of the junction left unmatched. CDR1 and CDR2 (germline): KGHDR, SFDVKD. The CDR3 spells CATSDASAGVGYEQYF. In DNA form, the CDR3 reads TGTGCCACCAGTGATGCCTCAGCGGGAGTAGGGTACGAGCAGTACTTC.

This chain links TRBV29-1 with TRBJ2-7, with 8 bases fitting TRBD1. CDR1 SQVTM and CDR2 ANQGSEA come from the germline V gene. Trimming at V came to 6 bases and at J to 4 bases, leaving 5 bases not matched to a gene. CDR3 length equals 12 residues. This CDR3 reads CSVGQGVYEQYF. The DNA of the CDR3 is TGCAGCGTCGGACAGGGAGTATACGAGCAGTACTTC.

This clone was seen more than once but under ten times. The chain recombines TRBV4-2 with TRBJ1-2, with D possibly being TRBD1 (6 bases). Between the trimmed V and J ends, which lost 6 bases and 7 bases, there was a span of 15 bases. This CDR3 is built from 13 residues. Germline V gives CDR1 LGHNA, CDR2 YNFKEQ. CDR3 nucleotide sequence: TGTGCCAGCAGGCCGGGACAAGGGACTGGCTACACCTTC. It specifies CASRPGQGTGYTF.

The gene calls are TRBV6-4 and TRBJ1-1; 8 nucleotides align to TRBD1. The ends lost 4 bases at V and 5 bases at J; junction bases unmatched: 3. Germline V CDR1 and CDR2: MRHNA, SNTAGT. The CDR3 is made up of 13 amino acids. This CDR3 reads CASSGDRGTEAFF. DNA for the CDR3: TGTGCCAGCAGTGGAGACAGGGGTACTGAAGCTTTCTTT.

This clone was recorded only once. V and J are TRBV29-1 and TRBJ1-1; 7 nucleotides agree with TRBD1. After removal of 5 bases from V and 5 bases from J, the junction contained 2 bases not matched to a gene. Looked up from germline, CDR1 is SQVTM and CDR2 is ANQGSEA. This CDR3 region has 11 residues. CDR3 protein: CSVNRGTEAFF. The CDR3 coding sequence is TGCAGCGTTAACAGGGGAACTGAAGCTTTCTTT.

This rearrangement joins TRBV6-5 to TRBJ2-1, with 8 bases identical to TRBD2. CDR3 length equals 13 residues. The V gene's germline CDR1 is MNHEY and CDR2 SVGAGI. The V gene end was trimmed by 8 bases and the J gene end by 5 bases; junction bases not matched to a gene: 5. The CDR3 loop reads CASAQRENNEQFF. CDR3 nucleotide sequence: TGTGCCAGCGCCCAGCGGGAGAACAATGAGCAGTTCTTC.

The CDR3 DNA sequence: TGTGCCAGCAGGGACAGGGGTGCTCAGCCCCAGCATTTT. It is translated as CASRDRGAQPQHF. The chain couples TRBV12-3 or TRBV12-4 to TRBJ1-5; TRBD1 aligns across 9 bases. The trim removed 6 bases at V and 6 bases at J, leaving 3 bases unmatched. This CDR3 is built from 13 residues.

The chain carries TRBV7-9 and TRBJ2-3; D uncertain. This CDR3 spans 12 amino acids. Looked up from germline, CDR1 is SEHNR and CDR2 is FQNEAQ (reference sequence). The V end was cut by 4 bases, the J end by 1 base, with 3 bases between. The CDR3 region has the DNA TGTGCCAGCAGCTCTCGCACAGATACGCAGTATTTT. Encoded protein: CASSSRTDTQYF.

The chain couples TRBV5-1 to TRBJ2-2; the D is unclear. Germline CDR1 reads SGHRS; CDR2 reads YFSETQ. Trimming took off 0 bases at V and 4 bases at J, with 13 bases between the two ends. The CDR3 is 16 residues long. This CDR3 reads CASSLGHLQATGELFF. The CDR3 nucleotides read TGCGCCAGCAGCTTGGGACACCTCCAGGCCACCGGGGAGCTGTTTTTT.